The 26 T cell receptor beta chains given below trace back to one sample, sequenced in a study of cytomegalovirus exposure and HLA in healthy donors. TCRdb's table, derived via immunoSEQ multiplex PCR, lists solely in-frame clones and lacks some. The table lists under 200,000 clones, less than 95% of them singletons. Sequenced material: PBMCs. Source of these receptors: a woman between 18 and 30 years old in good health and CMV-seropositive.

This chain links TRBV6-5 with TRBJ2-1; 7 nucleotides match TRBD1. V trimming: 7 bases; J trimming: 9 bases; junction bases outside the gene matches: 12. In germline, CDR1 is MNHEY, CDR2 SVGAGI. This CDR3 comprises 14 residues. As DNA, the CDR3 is TGTGCCAGCACCCGACGACAGGGAAGTACTGAGCAGTTCTTC. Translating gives CASTRRQGSTEQFF.

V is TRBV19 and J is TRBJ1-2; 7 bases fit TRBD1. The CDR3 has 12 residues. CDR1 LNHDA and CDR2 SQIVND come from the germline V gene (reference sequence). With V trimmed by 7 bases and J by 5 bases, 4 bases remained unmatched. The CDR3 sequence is CASTSTGYGYTF. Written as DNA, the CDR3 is TGTGCCAGTACCTCGACAGGGTATGGCTACACCTTC.

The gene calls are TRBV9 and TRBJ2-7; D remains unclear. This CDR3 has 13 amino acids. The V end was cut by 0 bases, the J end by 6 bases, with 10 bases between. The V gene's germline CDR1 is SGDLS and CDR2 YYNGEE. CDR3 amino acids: CASSVASSCEQYF. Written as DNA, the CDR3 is TGTGCCAGCAGCGTAGCCTCGTCGTGCGAGCAGTACTTC.

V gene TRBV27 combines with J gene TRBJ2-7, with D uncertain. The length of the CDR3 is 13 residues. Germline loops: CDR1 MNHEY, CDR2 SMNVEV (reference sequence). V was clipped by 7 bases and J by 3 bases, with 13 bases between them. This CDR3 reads CASTNRHGYEQYF. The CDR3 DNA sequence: TGTGCCAGCACCAACAGACACGGCTACGAGCAGTACTTC.

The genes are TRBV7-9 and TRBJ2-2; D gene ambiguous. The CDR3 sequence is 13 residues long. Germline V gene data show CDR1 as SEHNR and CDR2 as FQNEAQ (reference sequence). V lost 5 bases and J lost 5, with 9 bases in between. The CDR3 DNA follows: TGTGCCAGCAGCCCCGTAATAACCGGGGAGCTGTTTTTT. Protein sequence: CASSPVITGELFF.

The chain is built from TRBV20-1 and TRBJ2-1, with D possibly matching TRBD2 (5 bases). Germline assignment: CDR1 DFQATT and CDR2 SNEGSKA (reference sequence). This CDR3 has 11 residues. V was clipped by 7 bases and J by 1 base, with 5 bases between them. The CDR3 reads CSGRSYNEQFF. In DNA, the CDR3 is TGCAGTGGGAGGTCCTACAATGAGCAGTTCTTC.

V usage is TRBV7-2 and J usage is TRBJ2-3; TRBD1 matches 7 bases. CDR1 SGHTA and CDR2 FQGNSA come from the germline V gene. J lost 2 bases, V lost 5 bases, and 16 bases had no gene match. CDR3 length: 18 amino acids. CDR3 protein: CASSPSRGLVGSTDTQYF. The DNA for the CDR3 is TGTGCCAGCAGCCCATCGAGGGGGCTGGTGGGCTCCACAGATACGCAGTATTTT. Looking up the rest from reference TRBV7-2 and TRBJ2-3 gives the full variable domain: GAGVSQSPSNKVTEKGKDVELRCDPISGHTALYWYRQSLGQGLEFLIYFQGNSAPDKSGLPSDRFSAERTGGSVSTLTIQRTQQEDSAVYLCASSPSRGLVGSTDTQYFGPGTRLTVL.

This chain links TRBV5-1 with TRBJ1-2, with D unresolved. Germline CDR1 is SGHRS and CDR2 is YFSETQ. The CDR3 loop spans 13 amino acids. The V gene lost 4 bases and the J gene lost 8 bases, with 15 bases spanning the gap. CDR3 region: CASSPRAPGGYTF. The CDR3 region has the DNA TGCGCCAGCAGCCCACGGGCCCCGGGAGGCTACACCTTC.

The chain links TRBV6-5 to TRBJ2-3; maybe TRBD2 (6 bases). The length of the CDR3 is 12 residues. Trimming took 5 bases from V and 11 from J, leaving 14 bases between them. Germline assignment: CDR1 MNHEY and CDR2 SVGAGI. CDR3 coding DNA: TGTGCCAGCAGTGAGCTAGCGATGGAGCAGTATTTT. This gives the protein CASSELAMEQYF.

CDR3 DNA: TGTGCCAGCAGCCGTAAAAGCGGGGGTGCCAAAAACATTCAGTACTTC. It yields the protein CASSRKSGGAKNIQYF. The chain joins TRBV5-4 to TRBJ2-4, with 8 bases matching TRBD2. V lost 4 bases to trimming and J lost 1 base; unmatched junction nucleotides: 7. The CDR3 is 16 residues long. CDR1 is SGHNT, CDR2 YYREEE, per germline (reference sequence).

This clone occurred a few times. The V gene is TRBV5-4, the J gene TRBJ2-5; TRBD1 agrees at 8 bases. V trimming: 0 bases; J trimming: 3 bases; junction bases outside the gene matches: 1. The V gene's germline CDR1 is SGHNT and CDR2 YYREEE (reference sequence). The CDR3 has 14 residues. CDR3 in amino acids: CASSLDRGEETQYF. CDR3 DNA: TGTGCCAGCAGCTTGGACAGGGGGGAAGAGACCCAGTACTTC. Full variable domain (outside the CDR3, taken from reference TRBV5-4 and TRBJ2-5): ETGVTQSPTHLIKTRGQQVTLRCSSQSGHNTVSWYQQALGQGPQFIFQYYREEENGRGNFPPRFSGLQFPNYSSELNVNALELDDSALYLCASSLDRGEETQYFGPGTRLLVL.

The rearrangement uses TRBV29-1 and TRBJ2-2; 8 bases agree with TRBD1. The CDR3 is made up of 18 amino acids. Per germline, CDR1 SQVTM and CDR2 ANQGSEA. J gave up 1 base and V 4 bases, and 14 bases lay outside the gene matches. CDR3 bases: TGCAGCGTTGTTTGGGCCAGGGGCGGGACAGGGAACACCGGGGAGCTGTTTTTT. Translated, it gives CSVVWARGGTGNTGELFF.

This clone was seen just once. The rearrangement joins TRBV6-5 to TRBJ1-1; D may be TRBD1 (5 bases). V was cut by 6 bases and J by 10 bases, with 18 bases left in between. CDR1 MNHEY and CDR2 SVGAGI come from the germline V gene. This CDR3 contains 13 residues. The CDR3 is CASSKTVTLTAFF. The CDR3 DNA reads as TGTGCCAGCAGCAAGACAGTAACACTGACAGCTTTCTTT.

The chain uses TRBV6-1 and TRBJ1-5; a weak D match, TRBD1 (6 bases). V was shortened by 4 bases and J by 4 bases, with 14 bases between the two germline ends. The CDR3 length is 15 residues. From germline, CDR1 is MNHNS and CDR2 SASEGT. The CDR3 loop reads CASSVTGTRNQPQHF. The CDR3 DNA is TGTGCCAGCAGTGTTACCGGGACAAGAAATCAGCCCCAGCATTTT.

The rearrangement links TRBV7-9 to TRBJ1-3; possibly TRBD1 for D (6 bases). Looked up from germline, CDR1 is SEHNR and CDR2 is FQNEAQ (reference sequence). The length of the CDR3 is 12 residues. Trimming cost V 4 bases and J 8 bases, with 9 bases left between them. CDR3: CASSSNRDTIYF. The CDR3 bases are TGTGCCAGCAGCTCCAACAGGGACACCATATATTTT. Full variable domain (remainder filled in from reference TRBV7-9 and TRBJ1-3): DTGVSQNPRHKITKRGQNVTFRCDPISEHNRLYWYRQTLGQGPEFLTYFQNEAQLEKSRLLSDRFSAERPKGSFSTLEIQRTEQGDSAMYLCASSSNRDTIYFGEGSWLTVV.

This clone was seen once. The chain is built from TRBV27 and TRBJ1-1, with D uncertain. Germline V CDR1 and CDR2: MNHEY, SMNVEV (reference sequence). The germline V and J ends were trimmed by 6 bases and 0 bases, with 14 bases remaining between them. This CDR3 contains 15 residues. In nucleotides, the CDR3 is TGTGCCAGCAGCCAGCGAGCTCAAATGAACACTGAAGCTTTCTTT. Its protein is CASSQRAQMNTEAFF.

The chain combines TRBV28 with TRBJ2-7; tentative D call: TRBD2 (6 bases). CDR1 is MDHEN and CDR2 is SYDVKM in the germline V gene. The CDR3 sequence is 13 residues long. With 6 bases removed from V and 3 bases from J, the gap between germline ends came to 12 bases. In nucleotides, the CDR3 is TGTGCCAGCAGGGACTATGGGGGCTACGAGCAGTACTTC. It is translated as CASRDYGGYEQYF.

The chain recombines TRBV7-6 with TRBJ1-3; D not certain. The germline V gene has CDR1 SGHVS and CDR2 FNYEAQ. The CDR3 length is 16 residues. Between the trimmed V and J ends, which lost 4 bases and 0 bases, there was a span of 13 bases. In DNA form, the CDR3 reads TGTGCCAGCAGCTCCGGGGTCCTGGGCTCTGGAAACACCATATATTTT. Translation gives CASSSGVLGSGNTIYF.

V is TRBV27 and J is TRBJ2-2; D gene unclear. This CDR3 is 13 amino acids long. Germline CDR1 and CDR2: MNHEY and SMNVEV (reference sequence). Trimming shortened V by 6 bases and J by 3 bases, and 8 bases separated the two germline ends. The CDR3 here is CASSPIYTGELFF. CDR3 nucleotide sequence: TGTGCCAGCAGCCCCATTTACACCGGGGAGCTGTTTTTT.

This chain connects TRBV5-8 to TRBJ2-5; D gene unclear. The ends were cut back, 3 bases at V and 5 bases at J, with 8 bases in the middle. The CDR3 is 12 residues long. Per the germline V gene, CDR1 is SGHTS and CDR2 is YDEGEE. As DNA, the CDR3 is TGTGCCAGCAGCTCTATACTGGAGACCCAGTACTTC. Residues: CASSSILETQYF.

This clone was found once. This CDR3 reads CASSTPTGNTEAFF. CDR3 in DNA: TGTGCCAGCAGTACACCGACAGGGAACACTGAAGCTTTCTTT. The rearrangement joins TRBV5-6 to TRBJ1-1, with a possible D match to TRBD1 (6 bases). The CDR3 totals 14 residues. CDR1 and CDR2 (germline): SGHDT, YYEEEE. V lost 5 bases to trimming and J lost 1 base, with 12 bases between them.

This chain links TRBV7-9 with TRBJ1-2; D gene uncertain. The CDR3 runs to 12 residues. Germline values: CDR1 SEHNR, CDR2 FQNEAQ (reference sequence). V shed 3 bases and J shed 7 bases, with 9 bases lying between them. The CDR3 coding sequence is TGTGCCAGCAGCTTTGGGGAGCCTGGCTACACCTTC. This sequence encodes CASSFGEPGYTF.

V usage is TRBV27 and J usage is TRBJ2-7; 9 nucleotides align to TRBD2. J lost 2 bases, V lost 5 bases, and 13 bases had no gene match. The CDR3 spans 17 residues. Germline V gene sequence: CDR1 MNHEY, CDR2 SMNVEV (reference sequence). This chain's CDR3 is CASSARRPAGGTYEQYF. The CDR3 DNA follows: TGTGCCAGCAGTGCCCGGAGGCCAGCGGGAGGTACCTACGAGCAGTACTTC.

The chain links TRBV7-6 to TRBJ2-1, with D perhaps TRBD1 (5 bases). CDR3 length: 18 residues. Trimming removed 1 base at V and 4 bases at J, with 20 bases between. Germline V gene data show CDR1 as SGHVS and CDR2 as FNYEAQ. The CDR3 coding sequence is TGTGCCAGCAGCTTAGACCACCCCGACAGTCGAGGATACAATGAGCAGTTCTTC. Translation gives CASSLDHPDSRGYNEQFF.

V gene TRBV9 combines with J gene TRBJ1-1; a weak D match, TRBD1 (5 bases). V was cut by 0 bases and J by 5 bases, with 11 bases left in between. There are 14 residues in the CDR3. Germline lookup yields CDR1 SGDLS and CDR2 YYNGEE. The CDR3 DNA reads TGTGCCAGCAGCGTAGATGGAGGGGTTACTGAAGCTTTCTTT. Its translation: CASSVDGGVTEAFF.

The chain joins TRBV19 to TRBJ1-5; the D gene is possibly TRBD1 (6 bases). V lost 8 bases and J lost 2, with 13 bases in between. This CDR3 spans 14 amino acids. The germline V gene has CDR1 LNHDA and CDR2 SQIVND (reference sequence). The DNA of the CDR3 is TGTGCCAGTGGGGGGGGCTTGGGCAATCAGCCCCAGCATTTT. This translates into CASGGGLGNQPQHF.